The T cell receptor (beta chain) under discussion was sequenced for a study of patients and donors after allogeneic stem cell transplantation. There are many counts of this clonotype. TCRdb re-analysed the RT-PCR reads in MiXCR, keeping a single row per CDR3 protein. The data contain about 960,000 distinct CDR3 sequences, roughly 17% of them singletons. The V and J ends lost 1 base and 2 bases respectively, with 6 bases between them. This CDR3 is 14 amino acids long. The rearrangement joins TRBV12-3 or TRBV12-4 to TRBJ1-3; maybe TRBD1 (6 bases). This clonotype originated in a human donor who was either an allogeneic HSCT recipient or a stem cell or donor lymphocyte infusion donor (not recorded which). It is not recorded whose cells these are; they may come from a transplant donor. The source material was blood, either unsorted or a sorted T cell fraction (not recorded which). CDR3 protein: CASSLGTAGNTIYF. CDR3 nucleotides: TGTGCCAGCAGTTTAGGGACAGCTGGAAACACCATATATTTT.